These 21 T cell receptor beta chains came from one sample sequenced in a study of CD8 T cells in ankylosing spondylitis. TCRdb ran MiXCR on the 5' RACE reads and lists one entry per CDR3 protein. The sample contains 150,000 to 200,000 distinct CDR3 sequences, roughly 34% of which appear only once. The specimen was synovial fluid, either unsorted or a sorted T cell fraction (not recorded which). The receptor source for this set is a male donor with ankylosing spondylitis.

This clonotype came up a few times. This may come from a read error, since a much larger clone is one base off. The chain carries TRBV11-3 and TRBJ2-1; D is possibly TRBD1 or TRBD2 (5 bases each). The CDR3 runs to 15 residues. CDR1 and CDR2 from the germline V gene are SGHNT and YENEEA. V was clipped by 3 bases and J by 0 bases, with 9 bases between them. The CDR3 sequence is CASSFGASSYNEQFF. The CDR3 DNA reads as TGTGCCAGCAGCTTCGGGGCCAGCTCCTACAATGAGCAGTTCTTC.

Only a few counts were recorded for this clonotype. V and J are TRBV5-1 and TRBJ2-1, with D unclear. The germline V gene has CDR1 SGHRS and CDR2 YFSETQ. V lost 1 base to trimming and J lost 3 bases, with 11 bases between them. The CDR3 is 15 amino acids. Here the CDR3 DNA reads TGCGCCAGCAGCTTGACTGGAGAGATCTACAATGAGCAGTTCTTC. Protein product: CASSLTGEIYNEQFF. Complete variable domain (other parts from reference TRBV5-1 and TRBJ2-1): KAGVTQTPRYLIKTRGQQVTLSCSPISGHRSVSWYQQTPGQGLQFLFEYFSETQRNKGNFPGRFSGRQFSNSRSEMNVSTLELGDSALYLCASSLTGEIYNEQFFGPGTRLTVL.

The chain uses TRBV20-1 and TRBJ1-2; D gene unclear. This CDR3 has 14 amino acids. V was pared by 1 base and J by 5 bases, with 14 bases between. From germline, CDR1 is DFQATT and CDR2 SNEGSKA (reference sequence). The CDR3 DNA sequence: TGCAGTGCTAGAGGGAACGGGGTCTCTTATGGCTACACCTTC. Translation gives CSARGNGVSYGYTF.

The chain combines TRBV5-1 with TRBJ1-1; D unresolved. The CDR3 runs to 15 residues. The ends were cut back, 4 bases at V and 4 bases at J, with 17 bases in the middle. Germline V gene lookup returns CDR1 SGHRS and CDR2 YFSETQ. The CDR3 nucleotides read TGCGCCAGCAGCCCGGACCTGGGGAGGGTCACTGAAGCTTTCTTT. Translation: CASSPDLGRVTEAFF.

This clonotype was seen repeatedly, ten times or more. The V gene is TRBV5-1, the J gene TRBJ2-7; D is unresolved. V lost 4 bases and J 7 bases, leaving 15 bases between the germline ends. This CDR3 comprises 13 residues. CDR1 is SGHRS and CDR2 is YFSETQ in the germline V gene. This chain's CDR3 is CASSPATWGEQYF. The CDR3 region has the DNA TGCGCCAGCAGCCCGGCAACTTGGGGTGAGCAGTACTTC.

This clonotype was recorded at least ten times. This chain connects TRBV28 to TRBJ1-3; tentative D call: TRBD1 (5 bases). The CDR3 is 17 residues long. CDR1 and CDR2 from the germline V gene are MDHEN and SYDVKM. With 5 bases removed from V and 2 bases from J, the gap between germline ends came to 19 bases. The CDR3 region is CASSPTRGGIAGNTIYF. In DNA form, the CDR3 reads TGTGCCAGCAGTCCCACAAGGGGAGGGATAGCTGGAAACACCATATATTTT.

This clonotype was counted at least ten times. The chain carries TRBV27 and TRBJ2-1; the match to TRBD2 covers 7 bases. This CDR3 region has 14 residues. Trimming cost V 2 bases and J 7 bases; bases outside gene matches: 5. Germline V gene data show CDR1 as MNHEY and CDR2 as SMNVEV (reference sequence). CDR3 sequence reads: CASSLKAGHNEQFF. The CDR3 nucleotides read TGTGCCAGCAGTTTAAAAGCGGGGCATAATGAGCAGTTCTTC.

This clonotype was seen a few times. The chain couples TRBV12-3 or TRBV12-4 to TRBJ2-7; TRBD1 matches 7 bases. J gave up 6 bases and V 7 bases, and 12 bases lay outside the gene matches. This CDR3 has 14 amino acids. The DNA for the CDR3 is TGTGCCAGCACCCGGGCCAGGGGGTTCGGCGAGCAGTACTTC. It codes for CASTRARGFGEQYF.

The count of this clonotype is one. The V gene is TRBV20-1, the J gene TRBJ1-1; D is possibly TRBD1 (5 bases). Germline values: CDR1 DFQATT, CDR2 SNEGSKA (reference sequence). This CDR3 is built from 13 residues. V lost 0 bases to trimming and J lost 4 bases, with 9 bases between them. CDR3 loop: CSARDAGSTEAFF. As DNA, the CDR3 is TGCAGTGCTAGAGATGCAGGGAGCACTGAAGCTTTCTTT.

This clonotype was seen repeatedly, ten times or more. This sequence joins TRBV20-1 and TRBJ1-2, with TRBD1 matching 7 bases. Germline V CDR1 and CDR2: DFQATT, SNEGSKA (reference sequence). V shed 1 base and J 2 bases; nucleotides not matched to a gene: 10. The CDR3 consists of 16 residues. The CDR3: CSARVPPGQTNYGYTF. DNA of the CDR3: TGCAGTGCTAGAGTACCCCCGGGACAGACAAACTATGGCTACACCTTC.

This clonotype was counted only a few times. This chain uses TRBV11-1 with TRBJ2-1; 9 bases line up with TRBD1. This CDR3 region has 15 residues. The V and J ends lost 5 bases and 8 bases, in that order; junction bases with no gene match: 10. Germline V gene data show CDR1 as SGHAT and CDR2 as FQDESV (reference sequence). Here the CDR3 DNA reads TGTGCCAGCAGCCCCCGGGACAGGGTATACCATGAGCAGTTCTTC. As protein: CASSPRDRVYHEQFF.

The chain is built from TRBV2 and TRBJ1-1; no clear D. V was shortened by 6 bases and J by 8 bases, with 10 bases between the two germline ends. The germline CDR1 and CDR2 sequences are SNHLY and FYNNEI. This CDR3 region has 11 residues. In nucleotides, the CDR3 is TGTGCCAGCAGGAGATCTACCGAAGCTTTCTTT. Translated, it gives CASRRSTEAFF. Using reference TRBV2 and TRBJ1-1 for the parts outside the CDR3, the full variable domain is EPEVTQTPSHQVTQMGQEVILRCVPISNHLYFYWYRQILGQKVEFLVSFYNNEISEKSEIFDDQFSVERPDGSNFTLKIRSTKLEDSAMYFCASRRSTEAFFGQGTRLTVV.

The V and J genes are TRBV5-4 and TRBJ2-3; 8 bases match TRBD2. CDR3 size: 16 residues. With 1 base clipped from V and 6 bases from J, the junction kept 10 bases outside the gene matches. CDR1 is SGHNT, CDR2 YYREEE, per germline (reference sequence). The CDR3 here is CASSLKNGGASDTQYF. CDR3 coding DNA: TGTGCCAGCAGCTTGAAGAACGGGGGGGCCTCGGATACGCAGTATTTT.

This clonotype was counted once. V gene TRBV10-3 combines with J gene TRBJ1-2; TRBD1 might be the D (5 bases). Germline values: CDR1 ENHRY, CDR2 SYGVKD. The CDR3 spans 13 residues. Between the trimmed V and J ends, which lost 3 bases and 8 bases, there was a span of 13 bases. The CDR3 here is CAISEWDGLGYTF. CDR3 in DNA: TGTGCCATCAGTGAATGGGACGGCCTGGGCTACACCTTC.

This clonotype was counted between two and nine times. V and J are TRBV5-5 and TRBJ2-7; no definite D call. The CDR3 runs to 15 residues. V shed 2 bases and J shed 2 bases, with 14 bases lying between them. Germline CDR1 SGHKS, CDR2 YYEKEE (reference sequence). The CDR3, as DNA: TGTGCCAGCAGCTTAGCACACACCCCGGCCTACGAGCAGTACTTC. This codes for CASSLAHTPAYEQYF.

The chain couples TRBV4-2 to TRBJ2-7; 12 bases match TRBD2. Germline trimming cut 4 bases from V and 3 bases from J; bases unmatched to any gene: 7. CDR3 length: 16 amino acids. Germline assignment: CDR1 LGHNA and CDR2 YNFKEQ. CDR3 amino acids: CASSREATSGSYEQYF. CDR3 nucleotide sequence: TGTGCCAGCAGCCGAGAGGCGACTAGCGGGAGCTACGAGCAGTACTTC.

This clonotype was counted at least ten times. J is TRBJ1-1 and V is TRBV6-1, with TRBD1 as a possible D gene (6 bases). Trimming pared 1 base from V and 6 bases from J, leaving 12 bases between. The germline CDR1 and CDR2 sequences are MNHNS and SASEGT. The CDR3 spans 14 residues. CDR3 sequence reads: CASSEVRGASEAFF. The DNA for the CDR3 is TGTGCCAGCAGTGAAGTAAGGGGGGCCTCTGAAGCTTTCTTT.

CDR3 nucleotide sequence: TGTGCCACCAGCAGAGTGGGAGGGCTAGCCAAAAACATTCAGTACTTC. Translation: CATSRVGGLAKNIQYF. The chain recombines TRBV15 with TRBJ2-4, with TRBD2 identical over 7 bases. V lost 1 base to trimming and J lost 0 bases; unmatched junction nucleotides: 3. Germline CDR1 LNHNV, CDR2 YYDKDF (reference sequence). This CDR3 is 16 amino acids long.

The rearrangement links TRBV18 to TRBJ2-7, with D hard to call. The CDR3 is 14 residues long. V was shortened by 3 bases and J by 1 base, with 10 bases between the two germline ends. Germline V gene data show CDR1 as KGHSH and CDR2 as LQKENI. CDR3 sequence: CASSPSFPSYEQYF. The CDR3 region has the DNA TGTGCCAGCTCACCTAGTTTCCCTTCCTACGAGCAGTACTTC.

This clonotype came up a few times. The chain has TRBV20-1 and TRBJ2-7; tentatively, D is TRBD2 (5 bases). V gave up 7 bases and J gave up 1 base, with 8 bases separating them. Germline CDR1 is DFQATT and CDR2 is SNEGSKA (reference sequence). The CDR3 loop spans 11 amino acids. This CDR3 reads CSGAVSYEQYF. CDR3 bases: TGCAGTGGAGCGGTATCCTACGAGCAGTACTTC.

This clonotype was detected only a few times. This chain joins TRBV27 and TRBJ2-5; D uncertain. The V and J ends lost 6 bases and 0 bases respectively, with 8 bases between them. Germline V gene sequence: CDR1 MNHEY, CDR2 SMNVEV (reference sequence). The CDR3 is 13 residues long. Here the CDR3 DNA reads TGTGCCAGCAGACCACACCACCAAGAGACCCAGTACTTC. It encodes CASRPHHQETQYF.